The clone carrying this T cell receptor beta chain was found a few times. Its specificity is unknown. This may be a read error, as it is one base from a much larger clone. From RNA, the CDR3 regions of TCR beta chains were amplified and sequenced. The first round was an RT-PCR with HTBI primers, and the second round was a multiplex PCR. TCRdb independently ran MiXCR on the multiplex PCR reads; one entry per CDR3 protein. Of 400,000 or so distinct CDR3 sequences in the sample, 15% are singletons; the top ten hold roughly 7%. The entry originates in a study of Graves' ophthalmopathy and Graves' hyperthyroidism. The CDR3 sequence is 13 residues long. Study findings and constraints: Most clonotypes expanded in thyroid above 0.001 frequency were present in blood too.

By definition, stable hyperthyroidism involved no ophthalmopathy within 18 months of follow-up. The starting material, 10 ml of fresh peripheral blood, provided the PBMCs. The receptor was isolated from a woman between 18 and 29 years old with stable Graves' hyperthyroidism. The chain uses TRBV12-3 or TRBV12-4 and TRBJ1-1, with 7 bases identical to TRBD1. Sequencing used peripheral blood. The CDR3 coding sequence is TGTGCCAGCAGGACGACAGGGAGTACTGAAGCTTCCTTT. Its translation: CASRTTGSTEASF.